The 24 T cell receptor beta chains given below trace back to one sample, sequenced in a study of T cells in Graves' hyperthyroidism and ophthalmopathy (dated by TCRdb to the late 2010s). Library creation used multiplex PCR. Reads for this sample came from an Illumina HiSeq 2000. Amplification of TCR beta CDR3 regions was carried out from RNA transcripts. The TCR CDR3 was subjected to a first round of RT-PCR using the HTBI primer set and the Qiagen OneStep RT-PCR kit. TCRdb took the public reads, trimmed them with fastp at Q25, ran MiXCR for clone calling and kept in-frame beta chains. Entries that share a CDR3 protein sequence are merged under the most common genes and DNA. For this sample there are approximately 600,000 distinct CDR3 sequences; about 14% appear just once. The ten largest clones represent roughly 7.7% of the sample. The sequenced material came from blood. These receptors came from a woman aged 18-30 years with Graves' ophthalmopathy.

This clonotype was picked up a small number of times. V gene TRBV28 combines with J gene TRBJ2-1, with TRBD2 identical over 8 bases. The CDR3 is made up of 18 amino acids. CDR1 MDHEN and CDR2 SYDVKM come from the germline V gene. Trimming took 3 bases from V and 2 from J; bases not matched to a gene: 12. For the CDR3, the DNA is TGTGCCAGCAGTTTTTGGGGCCTTAGCGGGAAAACCTACAATGAGCAGTTCTTC. Translating it yields CASSFWGLSGKTYNEQFF.

This clonotype was recorded many times. The chain couples TRBV29-1 to TRBJ2-1; TRBD2 aligns across 8 bases. Germline trimming cut 6 bases from V and 4 bases from J; bases unmatched to any gene: 8. Looked up from germline, CDR1 is SQVTM and CDR2 is ANQGSEA. There are 14 residues in the CDR3. DNA of the CDR3: TGCAGCGTCAGACCTAGCGGGCCTTACAATGAGCAGTTCTTC. It is translated as CSVRPSGPYNEQFF.

The rearrangement uses TRBV4-1 and TRBJ1-5, with D perhaps matching TRBD1 (6 bases). Germline V gene lookup returns CDR1 MGHRA and CDR2 YSYEKL. The CDR3 is 16 residues long. V lost 1 base, J lost 5 bases, and 15 bases lay in between. Here the CDR3 DNA reads TGCGCCAGCAGCCAAGTCCCTTTACAGGGCGATCAGCCCCAGCATTTT. Translation: CASSQVPLQGDQPQHF.

This clonotype was detected ten times or more. The V and J genes are TRBV7-3 and TRBJ2-1, with 8 bases that match TRBD2. Looked up from germline, CDR1 is SGHTA and CDR2 is FQGTGA. This CDR3 comprises 14 residues. Trimming cost V 6 bases and J 5 bases; bases outside gene matches: 6. DNA of the CDR3: TGTGCCAGCAGTTCCGGCGGGAGGCACAATGAGCAGTTCTTC. Translated, it gives CASSSGGRHNEQFF. The whole variable domain, remainder taken from reference TRBV7-3 and TRBJ2-1, is GAGVSQTPSNKVTEKGKYVELRCDPISGHTALYWYRQSLGQGPEFLIYFQGTGAADDSGLPNDRFFAVRPEGSVSTLKIQRTERGDSAVYLCASSSGGRHNEQFFGPGTRLTVL.

The chain couples TRBV25-1 to TRBJ1-2; D uncertain. Trimming stripped 1 base from V and 2 bases from J, with 14 bases between. The CDR3 is made up of 16 amino acids. Germline V gene lookup returns CDR1 MGHDK and CDR2 SYGVNS. The CDR3 DNA reads as TGTGCCAGCAGTGAATCCCCAGGCCCACCAAACTATGGCTACACCTTC. Its translation: CASSESPGPPNYGYTF.

The chain uses TRBV12-5 and TRBJ1-5; D remains unclear. With 7 bases removed from V and 7 bases from J, the gap between germline ends came to 14 bases. The CDR3 has 13 residues. CDR1 is LGHNT, CDR2 FRNRAP, per germline. CDR3 bases: TGTGCTAGTGTAGCCCAACGCGGGCAGCCCCAGCATTTT. Its translation: CASVAQRGQPQHF.

This clonotype has only a few counts. The rearrangement joins TRBV7-6 to TRBJ2-2; tentatively, D is TRBD1 (7 bases). From germline, CDR1 is SGHVS and CDR2 FNYEAQ. V lost 3 bases and J 7 bases, leaving 18 bases between the germline ends. The CDR3 sequence is 16 residues long. The CDR3 reads CASSLFQGGIGGELFF. Here the CDR3 DNA reads TGTGCCAGCAGCTTGTTTCAGGGGGGTATCGGCGGGGAGCTGTTTTTT.

V usage is TRBV30 and J usage is TRBJ2-3; D not certain. In germline, CDR1 is GTSNPN, CDR2 SVGIG (reference sequence). CDR3 length equals 14 residues. V dropped 1 base and J dropped 0 bases, with 8 bases sitting between them. DNA for the CDR3: TGTGCCTGGAGTGCTTCTTCCAGCACAGATACGCAGTATTTT. It codes for CAWSASSSTDTQYF.

This clonotype was seen ten or more times. CDR3 in DNA: TGTGCCAGCAGCGAGACTAGCGGGAGGTACAATGAGCAGTTCTTC. Encoded protein: CASSETSGRYNEQFF. The chain links TRBV6-2 or TRBV6-3 to TRBJ2-1; 13 bases fit TRBD2. CDR1 and CDR2 (germline): MNHEY, SVGEGT. V gave up 6 bases and J gave up 4 bases; unmatched junction bases: 3. The CDR3 loop spans 15 amino acids.

The chain employs TRBV3-1 and TRBJ2-2; TRBD2 agrees at 7 bases. The CDR3 contains 18 residues. Losses at the gene ends were 5 bases for V and 3 bases for J; bases not matched to a gene: 15. Germline values: CDR1 LGHDT, CDR2 YNNKEL (reference sequence). CDR3 region: CASSYILVGGPDTGELFF. The DNA for the CDR3 is TGTGCCAGCAGCTATATATTAGTGGGAGGGCCAGACACCGGGGAGCTGTTTTTT.

The rearrangement uses TRBV7-9 and TRBJ2-2, with no clear D. Trimming removed 5 bases from V and 5 bases from J, with 9 bases in between. Per the germline V gene, CDR1 is SEHNR and CDR2 is FQNEAQ (reference sequence). CDR3 length: 13 amino acids. In DNA form, the CDR3 reads TGTGCCAGCAGCCCGAGTTTGACCGGGGAGCTGTTTTTT. Its translation is CASSPSLTGELFF.

This clonotype was counted many times. The V call is TRBV28, the J call TRBJ2-5, with 14 bases matching TRBD2. With V trimmed by 3 bases and J by 4 bases, 4 bases remained unmatched. CDR1 is MDHEN, CDR2 SYDVKM, per germline. This CDR3 has 16 residues. DNA for the CDR3: TGTGCCAGCAGTTTGGTGGGGACTAGCGGGAGAGAGACCCAGTACTTC. Translating it yields CASSLVGTSGRETQYF.

J is TRBJ2-7 and V is TRBV30, with D hard to call. The end of the DNA fits TRBJ2-1 better, so the J call may be wrong. CDR3 size: 12 residues. The germline gives CDR1 GTSNPN, CDR2 SVGIG (reference sequence). CDR3 in amino acids: CAWSVSGYEQFF. CDR3 sequence (DNA): TGTGCCTGGAGTGTATCCGGGTACGAGCAGTTCTTC.

This clonotype came up many times. The J gene is TRBJ2-5, the V gene TRBV18; D is unresolved. Germline V gene sequence: CDR1 KGHSH, CDR2 LQKENI. V shed 3 bases and J shed 3 bases, with 5 bases lying between them. The CDR3 is 12 amino acids. CDR3 nucleotides: TGTGCCAGCTCACCCCCCGAAGAGACCCAGTACTTC. This sequence encodes CASSPPEETQYF.

This clonotype was counted ten times or more. V gene TRBV20-1 combines with J gene TRBJ2-2; D not certain. Germline values: CDR1 DFQATT, CDR2 SNEGSKA (reference sequence). Trimming removed 0 bases from V and 7 bases from J, with 9 bases in between. This CDR3 comprises 13 residues. CDR3 in DNA: TGCAGTGCTAGAGATTCAGGTTACGGGGAGCTGTTTTTT. Its translation: CSARDSGYGELFF.

In its sample, this clonotype was seen a few times. The final CDR3 position lacks the conserved phenylalanine or tryptophan, pointing to a likely read error. The V call is TRBV2, the J call TRBJ1-1; weak D call: TRBD1 (5 bases). This CDR3 spans 13 amino acids. V was cut by 4 bases and J by 1 base, with 7 bases left in between. Looked up from germline, CDR1 is SNHLY and CDR2 is FYNNEI. The CDR3: CASSGGANTEAFL. CDR3 coding DNA: TGTGCCAGCAGTGGCGGGGCGAACACTGAAGCTTTCCTT.

This rearrangement joins TRBV20-1 to TRBJ1-4; D is unclear. Per the germline V gene, CDR1 is DFQATT and CDR2 is SNEGSKA (reference sequence). Trimming stripped 6 bases from V and 8 bases from J, with 16 bases between. The CDR3 runs 13 residues. The CDR3: CSANGDEEEKLFF. The CDR3 region has the DNA TGCAGTGCAAACGGGGATGAAGAGGAAAAACTGTTTTTT.

This chain connects TRBV4-3 to TRBJ2-5; D might be TRBD2 (6 bases). The CDR3 covers 17 residues. V was shortened by 0 bases and J by 5 bases, with 19 bases between the two germline ends. CDR1 and CDR2 from the germline V gene are LGHNA and YSLEER. CDR3 region: CASSQDLLARLSETQYF. The CDR3, as DNA: TGCGCCAGCAGCCAAGACTTACTAGCTCGATTGTCGGAGACCCAGTACTTC.

This clonotype was recorded many times. The chain recombines TRBV30 with TRBJ2-5, with D possibly matching TRBD1 (5 bases). The CDR3 consists of 12 residues. The germline CDR1 and CDR2 sequences are GTSNPN and SVGIG (reference sequence). V dropped 0 bases and J dropped 3 bases, with 5 bases sitting between them. The CDR3 DNA reads TGTGCCTGGAGTGTACAGGAAGAGACCCAGTACTTC. It encodes CAWSVQEETQYF.

This clonotype occurred a few times. V is TRBV6-1 and J is TRBJ1-3, with TRBD1 matching 8 bases. V lost 6 bases and J lost 0; bases outside the gene matches: 16. The CDR3 runs 19 residues. Germline lookup yields CDR1 MNHNS and CDR2 SASEGT. The CDR3 sequence: CASSSYAAGTGASGNTIYF. DNA for the CDR3: TGTGCCAGCAGCTCATACGCGGCCGGGACAGGCGCCTCTGGAAACACCATATATTTT.

In its sample, this clonotype was seen many times. This sequence joins TRBV11-3 and TRBJ1-4; D might be TRBD1 (5 bases). Germline V lookup: CDR1 SGHNT, CDR2 YENEEA. V lost 5 bases, J lost 8 bases, and 12 bases lay in between. The CDR3 is made up of 13 amino acids. CDR3 in amino acids: CASSGQGQEKLFF. The CDR3 DNA follows: TGTGCCAGCAGCGGCCAGGGTCAGGAAAAACTGTTTTTT.

The chain carries TRBV30 and TRBJ2-3; D might be TRBD2 (6 bases). Between the trimmed V and J ends, which lost 7 bases and 0 bases, there was a span of 14 bases. In germline, CDR1 is GTSNPN, CDR2 SVGIG (reference sequence). CDR3 length: 14 amino acids. CDR3 sequence reads: CAFRDSTSTDTQYF. In DNA form, the CDR3 reads TGTGCCTTCCGGGACTCAACTAGCACAGATACGCAGTATTTT.

This clonotype showed up many times. The junction differs from germline at one of its ends, possibly a read error. The J gene is TRBJ2-5, the V gene TRBV7-7; TRBD1 or TRBD2 may be the D gene (6 bases each). The CDR3 runs 18 residues. Germline V gene lookup returns CDR1 SSHAT and CDR2 FNYEAQ (reference sequence). For the CDR3, the DNA is TGTGCTAGCAGCTTAAGTCCACGGAGAGGGGGGTGGCAAGAGACCCAGTACTTC. Amino acid sequence: CASSLSPRRGGWQETQYF. The complete variable domain, with remaining parts taken from reference TRBV7-7 and TRBJ2-5, reads GAGVSQSPRYKVTKRGQDVTLRCDPISSHATLYWYQQALGQGPEFLTYFNYEAQPDKSGLPSDRFSAERPEGSISTLTIQRTEQRDSAMYRCASSLSPRRGGWQETQYFGPGTRLLVL.

This clonotype was counted ten times or more. CDR3 coding DNA: TGTGCCAGCAGCCCAGGTGGGGGTACCACAGATACGCAGTATTTT. This codes for CASSPGGGTTDTQYF. The V and J genes are TRBV7-3 and TRBJ2-3; D tentatively fits TRBD1 or TRBD2 (5 bases each). The germline V and J ends were trimmed by 5 bases and 2 bases, with 14 bases remaining between them. The CDR3 extends over 15 amino acids. The V gene's germline CDR1 is SGHTA and CDR2 FQGTGA.